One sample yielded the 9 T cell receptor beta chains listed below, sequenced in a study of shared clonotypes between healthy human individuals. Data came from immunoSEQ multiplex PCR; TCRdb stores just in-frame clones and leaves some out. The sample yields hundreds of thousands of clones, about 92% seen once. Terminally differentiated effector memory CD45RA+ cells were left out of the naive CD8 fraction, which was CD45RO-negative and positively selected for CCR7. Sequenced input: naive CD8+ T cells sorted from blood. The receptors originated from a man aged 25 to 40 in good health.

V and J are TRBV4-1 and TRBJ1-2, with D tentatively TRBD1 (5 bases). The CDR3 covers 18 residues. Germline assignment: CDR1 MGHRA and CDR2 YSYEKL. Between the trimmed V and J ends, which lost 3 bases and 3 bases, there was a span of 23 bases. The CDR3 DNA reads TGCGCCAGCAGCCAGGGGGACGGAGAAAGGGATTCTCACTATGGCTACACCTTC. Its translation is CASSQGDGERDSHYGYTF.

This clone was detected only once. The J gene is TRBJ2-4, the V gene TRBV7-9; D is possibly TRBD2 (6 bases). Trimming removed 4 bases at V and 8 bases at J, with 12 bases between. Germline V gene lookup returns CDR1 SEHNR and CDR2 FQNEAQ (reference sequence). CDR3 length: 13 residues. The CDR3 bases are TGTGCCAGCAGCTCACCGGGACTCTACATTCAGTACTTC. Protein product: CASSSPGLYIQYF.

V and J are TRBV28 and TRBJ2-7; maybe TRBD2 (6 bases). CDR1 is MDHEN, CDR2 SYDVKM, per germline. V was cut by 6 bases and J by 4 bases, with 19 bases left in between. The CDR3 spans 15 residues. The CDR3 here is CASSRTAGTKYEQYF. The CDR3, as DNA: TGTGCCAGCAGCCGAACGGCGGGGACGAAGTACGAGCAGTACTTC.

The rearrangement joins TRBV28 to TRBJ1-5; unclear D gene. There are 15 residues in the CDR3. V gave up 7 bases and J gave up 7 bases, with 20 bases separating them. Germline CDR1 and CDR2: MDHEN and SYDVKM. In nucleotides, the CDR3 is TGTGCCAGCATTCCGGTGTCAGAGGGCGGGCAGCCCCAGCATTTT. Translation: CASIPVSEGGQPQHF.

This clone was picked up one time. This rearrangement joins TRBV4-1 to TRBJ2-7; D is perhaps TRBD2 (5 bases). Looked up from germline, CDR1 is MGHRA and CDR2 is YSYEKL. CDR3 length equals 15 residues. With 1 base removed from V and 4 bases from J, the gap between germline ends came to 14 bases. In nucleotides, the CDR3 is TGCGCCAGCAGCCAAGTGTTGCCTAGCCGGTACGAGCAGTACTTC. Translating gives CASSQVLPSRYEQYF.

As DNA, the CDR3 is TGTGCCAGCAGCGCCAGGGGCGGAGACGGGGAGCTGTTTTTT. It specifies CASSARGGDGELFF. The rearrangement links TRBV9 to TRBJ2-2, with D tentatively TRBD1 (6 bases). The germline V gene has CDR1 SGDLS and CDR2 YYNGEE. The CDR3 covers 14 residues. Trimming took 3 bases from V and 7 from J, leaving 13 bases between them.

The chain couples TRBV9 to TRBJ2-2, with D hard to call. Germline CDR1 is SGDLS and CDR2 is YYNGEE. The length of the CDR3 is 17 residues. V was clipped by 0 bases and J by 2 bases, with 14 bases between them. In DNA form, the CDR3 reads TGTGCCAGCAGCGTAGAGGTAGCCCAAATCAACACCGGGGAGCTGTTTTTT. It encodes CASSVEVAQINTGELFF.

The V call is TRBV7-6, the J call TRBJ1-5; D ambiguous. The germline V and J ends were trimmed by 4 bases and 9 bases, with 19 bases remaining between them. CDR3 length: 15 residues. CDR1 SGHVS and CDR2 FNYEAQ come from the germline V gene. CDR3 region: CASSYGDRAGWPQHF. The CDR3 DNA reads TGTGCCAGCAGCTACGGAGACCGGGCGGGATGGCCCCAGCATTTT.

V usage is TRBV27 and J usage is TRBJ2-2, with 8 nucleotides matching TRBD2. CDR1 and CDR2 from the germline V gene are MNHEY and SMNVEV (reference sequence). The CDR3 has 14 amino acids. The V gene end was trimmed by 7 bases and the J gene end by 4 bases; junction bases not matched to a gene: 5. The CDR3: CASTKRGSTGELFF. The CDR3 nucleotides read TGTGCCAGCACTAAGCGGGGGAGCACCGGGGAGCTGTTTTTT.